Listed below are T cell receptor beta chains from one sample, sequenced in a study of T cells in Graves' hyperthyroidism and ophthalmopathy. Via MiXCR, TCRdb re-called the multiplex PCR reads, giving one row per CDR3 protein. The sample consists of fewer than 900,000 distinct CDR3 sequences, about a sixth of them appearing once. Source material: blood. Receptors originate from a man aged 18 to 29 with Graves' hyperthyroidism. The CDR3 runs from the conserved cysteine through the conserved F or W. A D gene is named only where the DNA matches it firmly. The size field is filled for only some rows; it gives once, few, many or a size class.

j_call: TRBJ1-4; d_call: NA; v_call: TRBV15; clone_size: NA; cdr3_nt: TGTGCCACCAGCAGAGAACGGGGAGGATGGGAAAAACTGTTTTTT; cdr3_aa: CATSRERGGWEKLFF
j_call: TRBJ2-5; d_call: TRBD2; v_call: TRBV28; clone_size: many; cdr3_nt: TGTGCCAGCAACTGGGGGGGACTTACGGAGACCCAGTACTTC; cdr3_aa: CASNWGGLTETQYF
j_call: TRBJ2-1; d_call: NA; v_call: TRBV12-5; clone_size: few; cdr3_nt: TGTGCTAGTGGTTTCGTAGGGGAGCAGAGTATCTCCTACAATGAGCAGTTCTTC; cdr3_aa: CASGFVGEQSISYNEQFF
j_call: TRBJ2-7; d_call: NA; v_call: TRBV7-9; clone_size: many; cdr3_nt: TGTGCCAGCAGCTTAGAAGGGGGAGTCGACGAGCAGTACTTC; cdr3_aa: CASSLEGGVDEQYF
j_call: TRBJ2-3; d_call: TRBD2; v_call: TRBV10-3; clone_size: many; cdr3_nt: TGTGCCATCAGTCCCGGGACTAGCGGGAGGGCCGCAGATACGCAGTATTTT; cdr3_aa: CAISPGTSGRAADTQYF
j_call: TRBJ2-7; d_call: TRBD2; v_call: TRBV18; clone_size: NA; cdr3_nt: TGTGCCAGCCCCTCTTCGGGGGGCTCCTACGAGCAGTACTTC; cdr3_aa: CASPSSGGSYEQYF
j_call: TRBJ1-2; d_call: NA; v_call: TRBV6-2/TRBV6-3; clone_size: many; cdr3_nt: TGTGCCAGCAGTAACGGGCGGATCTTCGCGGGCTACACCTTC; cdr3_aa: CASSNGRIFAGYTF
j_call: TRBJ2-1; d_call: TRBD2; v_call: TRBV10-3; clone_size: many; cdr3_nt: TGTGCCATCAGTGGGGCTAGCGGGGGTTACAATGAGCAGTTCTTC; cdr3_aa: CAISGASGGYNEQFF
j_call: TRBJ1-2; d_call: NA; v_call: TRBV18; clone_size: many; cdr3_nt: TGTGCCAGCTCACCACGTAAAGGGGGTAATGGAAACTATGGCTACACCTTC; cdr3_aa: CASSPRKGGNGNYGYTF
j_call: TRBJ1-1; d_call: NA; v_call: TRBV29-1; clone_size: many; cdr3_nt: TGCAGCGTTCCATCGGGGACTGAAGCTTTCTTT; cdr3_aa: CSVPSGTEAFF
j_call: TRBJ1-1; d_call: NA; v_call: TRBV20-1; clone_size: many; cdr3_nt: TGCAGTGCTGCCCTTTCTTGGAACACTGAAGCTTTCTTT; cdr3_aa: CSAALSWNTEAFF
j_call: TRBJ2-1; d_call: NA; v_call: TRBV28; clone_size: many; cdr3_nt: TGTGCCAGCAGCCAACCCCGACAGGAGGAGGCCTACAATGAGCAGTTCTTC; cdr3_aa: CASSQPRQEEAYNEQFF
j_call: TRBJ2-7; d_call: NA; v_call: TRBV11-1; clone_size: many; cdr3_nt: TGTGCCAGCAGCTTACTCTTTTCGGCCGGCGAGCAGTACTTC; cdr3_aa: CASSLLFSAGEQYF
j_call: TRBJ2-3; d_call: NA; v_call: TRBV29-1; clone_size: few; cdr3_nt: TGCAGCGTTGCTAGGACGCGGCCCAGGGATACGCAGTATTTT; cdr3_aa: CSVARTRPRDTQYF
j_call: TRBJ2-5; d_call: NA; v_call: TRBV2; clone_size: many; cdr3_nt: TGTGCCAGCAAAGTGGGAAGCGGACTACGCCAAGAGACCCAGTACTTC; cdr3_aa: CASKVGSGLRQETQYF